The 29 T cell receptor beta chains reported below all come from one sample, sequenced in a study of blood T cells in healthy people across ages. Using a J-beta primer mix together with a sample-barcoded 5' primer, a second PCR was run for roughly 7 to 11 cycles. Each CDR3 protein gets one entry after TCRdb re-called the 5' RACE reads with MiXCR. This sample has 660,000 or so distinct CDR3 sequences, with 58% found just once. The sample taken for sequencing was blood. The receptor source for this set is a man in his 60s in good health.

This clonotype occurred a few times. The chain has TRBV12-3 or TRBV12-4 and TRBJ2-1; TRBD2 aligns across 14 bases. The CDR3 consists of 16 residues. The J segment lost 10 bases and the V segment lost 6 bases, leaving 11 bases of the junction unmatched. The CDR3, as DNA: TGTGCCAGCAGACCTCCGACTAGCGGGGGGGCCGGGGAGCAGTTCTTC. Its protein product is CASRPPTSGGAGEQFF.

The gene calls are TRBV6-5 and TRBJ1-6; 9 nucleotides line up with TRBD1. Germline values: CDR1 MNHEY, CDR2 SVGAGI. The CDR3 covers 18 residues. V was clipped by 0 bases and J by 3 bases; unmatched bases: 6. The CDR3 region is CASSYSIPGQGYNSPLHF. CDR3 bases: TGTGCCAGCAGTTACTCGATCCCGGGACAGGGCTATAATTCACCCCTCCACTTT.

This chain uses TRBV6-5 with TRBJ1-1; 7 bases agree with TRBD1. The CDR3 has 14 amino acids. With V trimmed by 6 bases and J by 11 bases, 15 bases remained unmatched. The germline CDR1 and CDR2 sequences are MNHEY and SVGAGI. The CDR3 sequence is CASRQTGAGDTAFF. The CDR3 DNA reads as TGTGCCAGCAGACAAACAGGGGCCGGGGATACGGCTTTCTTT.

This clonotype has a handful of counts. The V and J genes are TRBV6-5 and TRBJ2-3; D assignment may be TRBD1 or TRBD2 (6 bases each). The germline V gene has CDR1 MNHEY and CDR2 SVGAGI. The CDR3 length is 15 residues. Between the trimmed V and J ends, which lost 8 bases and 2 bases, there was a span of 17 bases. The CDR3 loop reads CASAYAGQITDTQYF. In DNA form, the CDR3 reads TGTGCCAGCGCCTACGCGGGACAAATCACAGATACGCAGTATTTT.

V gene TRBV29-1 combines with J gene TRBJ1-1; TRBD1 matches at 11 bases. The V gene end was trimmed by 2 bases and the J gene end by 6 bases; junction bases not matched to a gene: 8. CDR1 is SQVTM, CDR2 ANQGSEA, per germline. This CDR3 region has 15 residues. The CDR3 region is CSVENWGQGEAEAFF. CDR3 nucleotides: TGCAGCGTTGAAAATTGGGGACAGGGGGAAGCTGAAGCTTTCTTT.

This sequence joins TRBV12-3 or TRBV12-4 and TRBJ2-3; TRBD1 is a possible D gene (5 bases). The CDR3 contains 15 residues. Trimming pared 2 bases from V and 8 bases from J, leaving 17 bases between. CDR3 coding DNA: TGTGCCAGCAGTTTATTAGGGGTGCCAGGTGCTACGCAGTATTTT. Residues: CASSLLGVPGATQYF.

The V and J genes are TRBV27 and TRBJ1-2; TRBD1 is a possible D gene (5 bases). Germline V CDR1 and CDR2: MNHEY, SMNVEV (reference sequence). The germline V and J ends were trimmed by 2 bases and 7 bases, with 14 bases remaining between them. CDR3 length equals 14 residues. The CDR3 loop reads CASSLRGGSAGYTF. The CDR3 region has the DNA TGTGCCAGCAGTTTACGGGGGGGTTCGGCTGGCTACACCTTC.

This chain joins TRBV10-3 and TRBJ2-4; no reliable D call. This CDR3 region has 11 residues. The germline V gene encodes CDR1 ENHRY and CDR2 SYGVKD. V was pared by 3 bases and J by 13 bases, with 10 bases between. CDR3 sequence (DNA): TGTGCCATCAGTGAAAGGGATGAGCAGTACTTC. Translated: CAISERDEQYF.

A remark on this clonotype: One end of the junction is discordant with germline, which a read error may explain. V and J are TRBV5-6 and TRBJ2-4, with D perhaps matching TRBD1 (7 bases). TRBJ2-5 explains the end of the DNA better; the J call may be wrong. The CDR3 consists of 14 residues. Looked up from germline, CDR1 is SGHDT and CDR2 is YYEEEE. The CDR3 sequence: CAGSIRGDQETQYF. The DNA of the CDR3 is TGTGCCGGCAGCATCAGGGGGGACCAAGAGACCCAGTACTTC.

This chain joins TRBV5-1 and TRBJ2-1, with 9 nucleotides matching TRBD2. Germline CDR1 SGHRS, CDR2 YFSETQ. V trimming: 0 bases; J trimming: 7 bases; junction bases outside the gene matches: 5. The length of the CDR3 is 15 residues. In nucleotides, the CDR3 is TGCGCCAGCAGCTTGGCAGCGGGGGGTGGAAATGAGCAGTTCTTC. Protein sequence: CASSLAAGGGNEQFF.

The rearrangement joins TRBV24-1 to TRBJ2-5; the match to TRBD2 covers 13 bases. V shed 9 bases, J shed 0 bases, and the junction held 9 bases outside the gene matches. CDR3 length equals 17 residues. Germline loops: CDR1 KGHDR, CDR2 SFDVKD. Here the CDR3 DNA reads TGTGCCACCGGAGGGACTAGCGGGGACACGGACCAAGAGACCCAGTACTTC. Its translation: CATGGTSGDTDQETQYF.

The chain uses TRBV27 and TRBJ1-2; D is perhaps TRBD1 (6 bases). V lost 4 bases and J 4 bases, leaving 13 bases between the germline ends. The CDR3 has 14 residues. Germline CDR1 and CDR2: MNHEY and SMNVEV (reference sequence). The CDR3 here is CASSSTGYLYGYTF. CDR3 DNA sequence: TGTGCCAGCAGTTCGACAGGCTACCTCTATGGCTACACCTTC.

The rearrangement links TRBV28 to TRBJ1-5, with a weak D call TRBD1 (5 bases). The CDR3 runs 14 residues. Germline CDR1 and CDR2: MDHEN and SYDVKM. V lost 2 bases to trimming and J lost 9 bases, with 14 bases between them. CDR3 DNA: TGTGCCAGCAGTTTAACGGTCACCGGGGGGCCCCAGCATTTT. It specifies CASSLTVTGGPQHF.

The rearrangement uses TRBV7-2 and TRBJ2-3, with 9 bases matching TRBD2. Germline CDR1 SGHTA, CDR2 FQGNSA. The junction had 7 bases not matched to a gene; V was cut back by 1 base and J by 2 bases. The length of the CDR3 is 17 residues. Here the CDR3 DNA reads TGTGCCAGCAGCTTAGAGTGGCGGGGGGGTTCCACAGATACGCAGTATTTT. It translates to CASSLEWRGGSTDTQYF. Combining the CDR3 with reference TRBV7-2 and TRBJ2-3 gives the whole variable domain GAGVSQSPSNKVTEKGKDVELRCDPISGHTALYWYRQSLGQGLEFLIYFQGNSAPDKSGLPSDRFSAERTGGSVSTLTIQRTQQEDSAVYLCASSLEWRGGSTDTQYFGPGTRLTVL.

This clonotype showed up many times. This chain connects TRBV10-3 to TRBJ2-3; TRBD1 aligns across 8 bases. This CDR3 is 15 amino acids long. The V gene's germline CDR1 is ENHRY and CDR2 SYGVKD. Unmatched junction bases numbered 2, after V lost 2 bases and J lost 1 base. CDR3 sequence (DNA): TGTGCCATCAGTGAGGGGACAGGTCGCACAGATACGCAGTATTTT. Translation: CAISEGTGRTDTQYF.

This clonotype turned up a few times. V and J are TRBV6-1 and TRBJ2-1; TRBD1 agrees at 7 bases. V lost 6 bases, J lost 2 bases, and 4 bases stayed unmatched. There are 14 residues in the CDR3. The germline V gene has CDR1 MNHNS and CDR2 SASEGT. The CDR3 nucleotides are TGTGCCAGCAGGTCAGGGGGAACCTACAATGAGCAGTTCTTC. Translated: CASRSGGTYNEQFF.

V and J are TRBV20-1 and TRBJ2-1; 7 bases are a match to TRBD1. Per germline, CDR1 DFQATT and CDR2 SNEGSKA (reference sequence). There are 14 residues in the CDR3. Trimming took 1 base from V and 4 from J; bases not matched to a gene: 4. The CDR3 loop is CSARVGTVYNEQFF. The CDR3 DNA reads as TGCAGTGCTAGAGTGGGGACAGTTTACAATGAGCAGTTCTTC.

V usage is TRBV10-3 and J usage is TRBJ2-5, with TRBD1 matching over 12 bases. After removal of 8 bases from V and 6 bases from J, the junction contained 10 bases not matched to a gene. This CDR3 spans 15 amino acids. Germline V CDR1 and CDR2: ENHRY, SYGVKD. CDR3 nucleotide sequence: TGTGCCATCGGCCTTCCGGGACAGGGGGCGAAGACCCAGTACTTC. Amino acids: CAIGLPGQGAKTQYF.

With respect to this clonotype: It may be a read error: a sequence one base away is much more abundant. The J gene is TRBJ2-7, the V gene TRBV3-1; D tentatively reads TRBD1 or TRBD2 (5 bases each). CDR3 length: 17 residues. The ends were cut back, 0 bases at V and 7 bases at J, with 22 bases in the middle. Germline V gene sequence: CDR1 LGHDT, CDR2 YNNKEL (reference sequence). The CDR3 nucleotides are TGTGCCAGCAGCCAAGATTTAGCCGGGGCGGCAGTGAGAGAGCAGTACTTC. It specifies CASSQDLAGAAVREQYF.

V usage is TRBV20-1 and J usage is TRBJ1-5, with 10 bases lining up with TRBD1. The germline V gene encodes CDR1 DFQATT and CDR2 SNEGSKA (reference sequence). The CDR3 has 14 amino acids. V gave up 6 bases and J gave up 5 bases; unmatched junction bases: 7. CDR3 DNA sequence: TGCAGTGCCGAGACAGGGGGCGCCGATCAGCCCCAGCATTTT. The encoded protein is CSAETGGADQPQHF.

The chain uses TRBV4-2 and TRBJ2-4; possibly TRBD2 for D (6 bases). This CDR3 has 18 residues. The V gene's germline CDR1 is LGHNA and CDR2 YNFKEQ. V lost 0 bases and J 2 bases, leaving 17 bases between the germline ends. The CDR3 DNA sequence: TGTGCCAGCAGCCAAGAGGCTAGCGCGACGGGGACCAAAAACATTCAGTACTTC. It is translated as CASSQEASATGTKNIQYF.

V is TRBV5-6 and J is TRBJ2-1, with D unresolved. The ends were cut back, 1 base at V and 4 bases at J, with 9 bases in the middle. Germline loops: CDR1 SGHDT, CDR2 YYEEEE. The CDR3 totals 14 residues. The CDR3 protein is CASSLSLGYNEQFF. The CDR3 coding sequence is TGTGCCAGCAGCTTGAGTCTGGGATACAATGAGCAGTTCTTC.

V and J are TRBV10-3 and TRBJ2-7, with TRBD2 matching over 10 bases. With 6 bases clipped from V and 2 bases from J, the junction kept 4 bases outside the gene matches. Germline CDR1 reads ENHRY; CDR2 reads SYGVKD. CDR3 size: 14 residues. CDR3 DNA: TGTGCCATCAGCCTTAGCGGGGGGACCTACGAGCAGTACTTC. It yields the protein CAISLSGGTYEQYF.

The genes are TRBV20-1 and TRBJ2-1, with D possibly matching TRBD2 (5 bases). CDR1 and CDR2 from the germline V gene are DFQATT and SNEGSKA (reference sequence). The V and J ends lost 3 bases and 13 bases respectively, with 13 bases between them. The CDR3 loop spans 11 amino acids. CDR3 sequence reads: CSASVRETQFF. CDR3 DNA: TGCAGTGCTAGCGTTAGGGAGACCCAGTTCTTC.

The chain links TRBV4-1 to TRBJ1-2; tentative D call: TRBD1 (5 bases). The CDR3 is made up of 16 amino acids. Per germline, CDR1 MGHRA and CDR2 YSYEKL. Between the trimmed V and J ends, which lost 0 bases and 0 bases, there was a span of 11 bases. As DNA, the CDR3 is TGCGCCAGCAGCCAAGAGGCGACAGCGACTAACTATGGCTACACCTTC. It translates to CASSQEATATNYGYTF.

This clonotype was seen more than once but under ten times. The chain links TRBV6-5 to TRBJ1-4; a weak D match, TRBD1 (6 bases). Germline V CDR1 and CDR2: MNHEY, SVGAGI. This CDR3 comprises 15 residues. V was clipped by 4 bases and J by 3 bases, with 12 bases between them. The CDR3: CASSSQGAPNEKLFF. In DNA, the CDR3 is TGTGCCAGCAGTTCACAGGGAGCGCCTAATGAAAAACTGTTTTTT.

The chain links TRBV28 to TRBJ2-1; 10 bases match TRBD2. The V gene end was trimmed by 8 bases and the J gene end by 6 bases; junction bases not matched to a gene: 10. CDR3 length equals 15 residues. Germline lookup yields CDR1 MDHEN and CDR2 SYDVKM. CDR3 nucleotides: TGTGCCAGCGGGAAGCGGGGGGGCTCGGGCAATGAGCAGTTCTTC. Encoded protein: CASGKRGGSGNEQFF.

The chain couples TRBV6-2 or TRBV6-3 to TRBJ2-5; the match to TRBD2 covers 8 bases. The CDR3 has 17 amino acids. CDR1 and CDR2 from the germline V gene are MNHEY and SVGEGT. Trimming at V came to 5 bases and at J to 0 bases, leaving 11 bases not matched to a gene. CDR3 nucleotides: TGTGCCAGCAGTGCTAGGGTAGCGGGGTATAACCAAGAGACCCAGTACTTC. Residues: CASSARVAGYNQETQYF.

The chain joins TRBV25-1 to TRBJ2-4; 8 bases match TRBD1. CDR1 and CDR2 (germline): MGHDK, SYGVNS. V lost 4 bases and J lost 3; bases outside the gene matches: 5. The CDR3 totals 15 residues. The CDR3 here is CASSGPGGSKNIQYF. The CDR3 nucleotides read TGTGCCAGCAGTGGCCCAGGGGGCAGCAAAAACATTCAGTACTTC. Variable domain in full (rest from reference TRBV25-1 and TRBJ2-4): EADIYQTPRYLVIGTGKKITLECSQTMGHDKMYWYQQDPGMELHLIHYSYGVNSTEKGDLSSESTVSRIRTEHFPLTLESARPSHTSQYLCASSGPGGSKNIQYFGAGTRLSVL.